Presented here are 19 T cell receptor beta chains from one specimen sequenced in a study of control samples from healthy donors and cancer patients. The method was immunoSEQ multiplex PCR; TCRdb's version includes in-frame clones alone and lacks a portion of them. The table lists roughly 88,000 clones, 90% to 95% of them singletons. The source material was blood. The origin of the receptors is a man over 45 in good health.

The chain combines TRBV25-1 with TRBJ2-3; maybe TRBD1 (6 bases). Trimming cost V 2 bases and J 2 bases, with 11 bases left between them. Per the germline V gene, CDR1 is MGHDK and CDR2 is SYGVNS. This CDR3 is 15 amino acids long. CDR3 loop: CASSEAGTPTDTQYF. As DNA, the CDR3 is TGTGCCAGCAGTGAAGCCGGGACACCCACAGATACGCAGTATTTT. The full variable domain, rest sourced from reference TRBV25-1 and TRBJ2-3, is EADIYQTPRYLVIGTGKKITLECSQTMGHDKMYWYQQDPGMELHLIHYSYGVNSTEKGDLSSESTVSRIRTEHFPLTLESARPSHTSQYLCASSEAGTPTDTQYFGPGTRLTVL.

The chain employs TRBV5-1 and TRBJ2-5, with 10 bases identical to TRBD2. Germline CDR1 reads SGHRS; CDR2 reads YFSETQ. CDR3 length: 16 residues. The ends lost 1 base at V and 5 bases at J; junction bases unmatched: 8. The CDR3: CASSLLASGGQETQYF. In DNA, the CDR3 is TGCGCCAGCAGCTTGCTGGCTAGCGGGGGTCAGGAGACCCAGTACTTC.

The genes are TRBV10-3 and TRBJ2-1; 15 positions agree with TRBD2. With V trimmed by 11 bases and J by 5 bases, 7 bases remained unmatched. Germline values: CDR1 ENHRY, CDR2 SYGVKD. This CDR3 spans 15 amino acids. DNA for the CDR3: TGTGCCGTCGGACTAGCGGGGGGGTCCCACAATGAGCAGTTCTTC. Amino acids: CAVGLAGGSHNEQFF.

The chain couples TRBV9 to TRBJ2-7; a possible D gene is TRBD1 (5 bases). V lost 4 bases, J lost 3 bases, and 11 bases lay in between. CDR3 length: 13 residues. Germline V gene data show CDR1 as SGDLS and CDR2 as YYNGEE. The CDR3 DNA reads as TGTGCCAGCAGCAACTCTCAGGGCTACGAGCAGTACTTC. It is translated as CASSNSQGYEQYF.

This clone was counted only a few times. The CDR3 DNA is TGTGCCAGCAGCCAGAGAGTAGCGGGGCAAGAGACCCAGTACTTC. This codes for CASSQRVAGQETQYF. The gene calls are TRBV3-1 (or the pseudogene TRBV3-2) and TRBJ2-5, with TRBD2 identical over 8 bases. J was trimmed by 2 bases and V by 3 bases; bases with no gene match: 5. Germline CDR1 and CDR2: LGHDT and YNNKEL (reference sequence). This CDR3 is built from 15 residues.

The chain recombines TRBV6-6 with TRBJ1-1; D is uncertain. The CDR3 sequence is 14 residues long. V was trimmed by 0 bases and J by 2 bases, leaving 7 bases between them. Germline V lookup: CDR1 MNHNY, CDR2 SVGAGI (reference sequence). CDR3 coding DNA: TGTGCCAGCAGTTACTCGAGATTAAACACTGAAGCTTTCTTT. Its translation is CASSYSRLNTEAFF.

The V gene is TRBV24-1, the J gene TRBJ1-5, with 8 nucleotides matching TRBD1. The CDR3 length is 13 residues. The junction had 3 bases not matched to a gene; V was cut back by 6 bases and J by 6 bases. Germline V gives CDR1 KGHDR, CDR2 SFDVKD. The CDR3 here is CATSPGGSQPQHF. The CDR3 nucleotides are TGTGCCACCAGTCCAGGGGGCAGTCAGCCCCAGCATTTT.

As concerns this clone: The same CDR3 arises from other DNA sequences in this sample as well. J is TRBJ1-1 and V is TRBV21-1; the table's D call TRBD1 went unverified against the DNA. TRBV21-1 is a known pseudogene. This CDR3 is built from 14 residues. The CDR3 nucleotides are TGTGCCAGCAGCAAAGCGCAGGGAAACACTGAAGCTTTCTTT. As protein: CASSKAQGNTEAFF.

The chain carries TRBV9 and TRBJ2-7; D is tentatively TRBD1 or TRBD2 (5 bases each). The germline V gene has CDR1 SGDLS and CDR2 YYNGEE. Trimming left V 5 bases short and J 0 bases short, with 9 bases between. This CDR3 comprises 13 residues. The CDR3 loop is CASRGESSYEQYF. In DNA form, the CDR3 reads TGTGCCAGCAGAGGGGAGAGCTCCTACGAGCAGTACTTC. Full variable domain (outside the CDR3, taken from reference TRBV9 and TRBJ2-7): DSGVTQTPKHLITATGQRVTLRCSPRSGDLSVYWYQQSLDQGLQFLIQYYNGEERAKGNILERFSAQQFPDLHSELNLSSLELGDSALYFCASRGESSYEQYFGPGTRLTVT.

This chain joins TRBV2 and TRBJ1-5; D is undetermined. V gave up 2 bases and J gave up 4 bases, with 6 bases separating them. Germline values: CDR1 SNHLY, CDR2 FYNNEI. The CDR3 runs to 13 residues. CDR3 sequence (DNA): TGTGCCAGCAGTGAAAGGGCGAATCAGCCCCAGCATTTT. As protein: CASSERANQPQHF.

Here the CDR3 DNA reads TGTGCCAGCAGTTACCGGCTAAGGGGCAGCTCCTATAATTCACCCCTCCACTTT. Residues: CASSYRLRGSSYNSPLHF. The chain has TRBV6-2 or TRBV6-3 and TRBJ1-6, with a tentative D call TRBD1 (5 bases). Germline loops: CDR1 MNHEY, CDR2 SVGEGT. The CDR3 spans 18 residues. Deletions cut 2 bases from V and 0 bases from J, with 14 bases between.

The chain is built from TRBV5-1 and TRBJ1-4; TRBD1 might be the D (6 bases). Trimming removed 4 bases at V and 11 bases at J, with 12 bases between. Germline CDR1 SGHRS, CDR2 YFSETQ. The CDR3 runs 12 residues. The CDR3: CASSLDSAKLFF. Written as DNA, the CDR3 is TGCGCCAGCAGCCTGGACAGCGCGAAACTGTTTTTT.

This rearrangement joins TRBV5-1 to TRBJ1-3; D remains ambiguous. Trimming pared 1 base from V and 5 bases from J, leaving 7 bases between. The length of the CDR3 is 13 residues. Germline V gene sequence: CDR1 SGHRS, CDR2 YFSETQ. For the CDR3, the DNA is TGCGCCAGCAGCTTGAATGAACGAAACACCATATATTTT. This gives the protein CASSLNERNTIYF.

The chain carries TRBV12-2 and TRBJ2-2; the table gives TRBD1 as D, unverified against the DNA. TRBV12-2 is deemed a pseudogene. The CDR3 extends over 17 amino acids. The CDR3 loop is CAFPILTGRGRTGELFF. DNA for the CDR3: TGTGCATTTCCCATTTTAACAGGCAGGGGGCGCACCGGGGAGCTGTTTTTT.

V gene TRBV3-1 (or the pseudogene TRBV3-2) combines with J gene TRBJ2-1; 11 nucleotides agree with TRBD2. The CDR3 runs to 16 residues. V shed 4 bases, J shed 5 bases, and the junction held 7 bases outside the gene matches. Germline V gives CDR1 LGHDT, CDR2 YNNKEL (reference sequence). The CDR3 loop is CASSPSLAGVNNEQFF. The CDR3 nucleotides are TGTGCCAGCAGCCCCTCACTAGCGGGGGTTAACAATGAGCAGTTCTTC.

The V call is TRBV30, the J call TRBJ1-1; 11 bases line up with TRBD1. The germline V gene encodes CDR1 GTSNPN and CDR2 SVGIG (reference sequence). CDR3 length: 18 amino acids. The V gene end was trimmed by 0 bases and the J gene end by 6 bases; junction bases not matched to a gene: 15. The CDR3 here is CAWSVPRTGGPLRSEAFF. In DNA, the CDR3 is TGTGCCTGGAGTGTACCTCGGACAGGGGGCCCCCTGAGATCTGAAGCTTTCTTT.

The chain uses TRBV10-3 and TRBJ2-5, with D tentatively TRBD2 (6 bases). The V gene's germline CDR1 is ENHRY and CDR2 SYGVKD. V lost 7 bases, J lost 1 base, and 13 bases lay in between. The length of the CDR3 is 14 residues. In DNA, the CDR3 is TGTGCCATCACCCCCGGGGGAGCCCAAGAGACCCAGTACTTC. Its protein is CAITPGGAQETQYF.

This clone was picked up one time. The chain joins TRBV5-6 to TRBJ1-5; perhaps TRBD1 as D (5 bases). Germline V lookup: CDR1 SGHDT, CDR2 YYEEEE. The CDR3 covers 15 residues. V lost 4 bases and J 0 bases, leaving 11 bases between the germline ends. CDR3 sequence: CASSLGQNSNQPQHF. CDR3 sequence (DNA): TGTGCCAGCAGCCTAGGACAAAATAGCAATCAGCCCCAGCATTTT.

This chain uses TRBV19 with TRBJ1-4; 9 bases fit TRBD1. Unmatched junction bases numbered 10, after V lost 4 bases and J lost 10 bases. Germline V gives CDR1 LNHDA, CDR2 SQIVND (reference sequence). This CDR3 has 15 amino acids. CDR3 nucleotides: TGTGCCAGTAGTACACTTTCCTGGGGACAGGGAAAACTGTTTTTT. As protein: CASSTLSWGQGKLFF.